The 9 T cell receptor beta chains presented below share a single source sample, sequenced in a study of cytomegalovirus exposure and HLA in healthy donors. PCR used 60 Vbeta primers and 13 Jbeta primers. Clones were read by immunoSEQ multiplex PCR, and TCRdb kept only the in-frame ones, dropping some. The data hold approximately 270,000 clones, with 80% observed a single time. The sample comprised PBMCs. These receptors came from a girl aged 2-10 years in good health and CMV-seronegative.

The count of this clone is one. V and J are TRBV28 and TRBJ1-5, with 9 bases fitting TRBD1. The CDR3 spans 16 residues. With V trimmed by 6 bases and J by 9 bases, 15 bases remained unmatched. Germline V gives CDR1 MDHEN, CDR2 SYDVKM. The CDR3 nucleotides are TGTGCCAGCAGCCGTCCGGGACAGGGTGGTTTAGCGCCCCAGCATTTT. Its translation: CASSRPGQGGLAPQHF.

This chain joins TRBV30 and TRBJ1-1; no clear D gene. The germline gives CDR1 GTSNPN, CDR2 SVGIG (reference sequence). This CDR3 region has 16 residues. V was pared by 0 bases and J by 1 base, with 15 bases between. The CDR3 sequence: CAWSVQAGSKNTEAFF. CDR3 nucleotides: TGTGCCTGGAGTGTCCAAGCGGGAAGTAAGAACACTGAAGCTTTCTTT.

V gene TRBV4-2 combines with J gene TRBJ1-3, with a tentative D call TRBD1 (5 bases). The CDR3 runs to 17 residues. Looked up from germline, CDR1 is LGHNA and CDR2 is YNFKEQ. Deletions cut 0 bases from V and 0 bases from J, with 12 bases between. CDR3 sequence (DNA): TGTGCCAGCAGCCAAGATCCCGACAGCCTCTCTGGAAACACCATATATTTT. This gives the protein CASSQDPDSLSGNTIYF.

This sequence joins TRBV7-6 and TRBJ2-1; 12 bases agree with TRBD2. With 3 bases clipped from V and 7 bases from J, the junction kept 10 bases outside the gene matches. The germline V gene has CDR1 SGHVS and CDR2 FNYEAQ. The CDR3 has 17 amino acids. Here the CDR3 reads CASSLDGTSGLANEQFF. In DNA, the CDR3 is TGTGCCAGCAGCTTGGACGGGACTAGCGGGTTGGCTAATGAGCAGTTCTTC.

The chain uses TRBV27 and TRBJ2-6, with TRBD1 as a possible D gene (5 bases). Germline V lookup: CDR1 MNHEY, CDR2 SMNVEV (reference sequence). Trimming removed 6 bases from V and 0 bases from J, with 12 bases in between. The CDR3 contains 16 residues. CDR3 nucleotides: TGTGCCAGCAGCCTAAGACAGCGCTCTGGGGCCAACGTCCTGACTTTC. Amino acids: CASSLRQRSGANVLTF.

The J gene is TRBJ2-7, the V gene TRBV2; 7 nucleotides line up with TRBD1. Germline CDR1 SNHLY, CDR2 FYNNEI. V shed 11 bases, J shed 1 base, and the junction held 8 bases outside the gene matches. The length of the CDR3 is 13 residues. The CDR3 nucleotides read TGTGCCTACAGGGGCCAATCATCCTACGAGCAGTACTTC. It codes for CAYRGQSSYEQYF.

V usage is TRBV28 and J usage is TRBJ2-5; D is perhaps TRBD1 (6 bases). Trimming stripped 2 bases from V and 4 bases from J, with 11 bases between. Per the germline V gene, CDR1 is MDHEN and CDR2 is SYDVKM. This CDR3 has 14 amino acids. The CDR3 loop reads CASSLPTGLETQYF. CDR3 DNA: TGTGCCAGCAGTTTACCAACAGGGTTAGAGACCCAGTACTTC.

This clone was seen a few times. This chain joins TRBV29-1 and TRBJ1-1, with D possibly being TRBD1 (5 bases). Per the germline V gene, CDR1 is SQVTM and CDR2 is ANQGSEA. With 7 bases removed from V and 4 bases from J, the gap between germline ends came to 16 bases. This CDR3 comprises 13 residues. CDR3 sequence reads: CSALKGKITEAFF. In nucleotides, the CDR3 is TGCAGCGCACTGAAGGGGAAAATCACTGAAGCTTTCTTT.

The chain combines TRBV30 with TRBJ2-1; D not resolved. The CDR3 has 11 residues. Trimming left V 3 bases short and J 8 bases short, with 8 bases between. CDR1 is GTSNPN and CDR2 is SVGIG in the germline V gene (reference sequence). This chain's CDR3 is CAWRDSHEQFF. Here the CDR3 DNA reads TGTGCCTGGAGAGACTCCCATGAGCAGTTCTTC.